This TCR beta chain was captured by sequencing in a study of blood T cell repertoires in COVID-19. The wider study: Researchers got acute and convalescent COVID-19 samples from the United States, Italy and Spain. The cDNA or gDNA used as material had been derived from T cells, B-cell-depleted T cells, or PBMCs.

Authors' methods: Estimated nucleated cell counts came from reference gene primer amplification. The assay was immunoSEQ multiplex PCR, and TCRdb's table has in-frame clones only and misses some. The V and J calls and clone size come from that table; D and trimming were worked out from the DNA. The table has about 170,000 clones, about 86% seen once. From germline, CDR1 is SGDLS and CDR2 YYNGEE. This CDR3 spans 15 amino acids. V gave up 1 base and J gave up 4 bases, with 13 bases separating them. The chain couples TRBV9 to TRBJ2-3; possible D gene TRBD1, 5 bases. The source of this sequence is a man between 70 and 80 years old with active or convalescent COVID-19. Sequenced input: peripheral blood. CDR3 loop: CASSVRSWGADTQYF. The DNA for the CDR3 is TGTGCCAGCAGCGTAAGGTCATGGGGCGCAGATACGCAGTATTTT.